This entry lists 15 T cell receptor beta chains sequenced from one sample in a study of prognosis after radiotherapy for stage I lung cancer (dated by TCRdb to the early 2020s). The run used an Illumina HiSeq 3000. Two rounds of multiplex PCR on genomic DNA were used to amplify the TCR beta CDR3 region. In the first round of PCR, primers specific to each TRBV and TRBJ gene were used, and the primer sequences are filed in Chinese patent CN105087789A. TCRdb handled the public reads itself, with Q25 trimming in fastp and clone calling in MiXCR, and kept productive beta chains. Records with the same CDR3 protein are collapsed into one entry carrying the most frequent genes and DNA. The sample table shows fewer than 15,000 distinct CDR3 sequences, and 40% to 55% are seen once. About a quarter of the sample is taken by the ten largest. Sequencing was performed on PBMCs, taken before or after stereotactic body radiation therapy (not recorded which). The receptors here all came from a donor over 45 with non-small cell lung cancer.

This clonotype was seen repeatedly, ten times or more. V usage is TRBV5-6 and J usage is TRBJ2-1; weak D call: TRBD1 (6 bases). V was cut by 2 bases and J by 2 bases, with 11 bases left in between. This CDR3 is built from 15 residues. In germline, CDR1 is SGHDT, CDR2 YYEEEE. The CDR3 coding sequence is TGTGCCAGCAGCTTCGGACAGACTCCCTACAATGAGCAGTTCTTC. It codes for CASSFGQTPYNEQFF.

This clonotype is classed as medium-sized. The chain is built from TRBV2 and TRBJ1-2; TRBD1 matches at 7 bases. The CDR3 runs 12 residues. Per the germline V gene, CDR1 is SNHLY and CDR2 is FYNNEI. Trimming at V came to 4 bases and at J to 8 bases, leaving 4 bases not matched to a gene. The CDR3, as DNA: TGTGCCAGCAGTGGACAGGGTCAAGGCTACACCTTC. Translated, it gives CASSGQGQGYTF.

Ten or more counts support this clonotype. The rearrangement links TRBV19 to TRBJ2-1, with a tentative D call TRBD2 (7 bases). V gave up 2 bases and J gave up 2 bases, with 10 bases separating them. The CDR3 is 15 residues long. Germline lookup yields CDR1 LNHDA and CDR2 SQIVND (reference sequence). CDR3 sequence: CASSIPGGTYNEQFF. CDR3 DNA: TGTGCCAGTAGTATACCGGGGGGCACCTACAATGAGCAGTTCTTC.

In regard to this clonotype: With only one base between it and a far larger clone, this is likely a read error. The rearrangement uses TRBV7-9 and TRBJ2-1, with TRBD2 matching 7 bases. The CDR3 length is 15 residues. In germline, CDR1 is SEHNR, CDR2 FQNEAQ (reference sequence). The junction had 11 bases not matched to a gene; V was cut back by 6 bases and J by 6 bases. CDR3 sequence reads: CASSQTGGTSNEQFF. The CDR3 DNA is TGTGCCAGCAGTCAGACGGGGGGAACTAGCAATGAGCAGTTCTTC.

This clonotype was seen repeatedly, ten times or more. With a much larger clone just one base away, this may be a read error. V and J are TRBV20-1 and TRBJ1-6, with D possibly TRBD1 on 5 matching bases. This CDR3 contains 12 residues. The germline V gene encodes CDR1 DFQATT and CDR2 SNEGSKA (reference sequence). With 7 bases removed from V and 11 bases from J, the gap between germline ends came to 15 bases. CDR3 in amino acids: CSGGSGNPPLHF. For the CDR3, the DNA is TGCAGTGGAGGTTCAGGGAATCCACCCCTCCACTTT.

About this clonotype: The DNA is omitted, as the CDR3 cannot be located on it reliably, and the CDR3 follows TCRdb's listing. The V and J genes are TRBV7-8 and TRBJ2-1; the DNA was not used to check the table's D call, TRBD1. Per the germline V gene, CDR1 is SGHVS and CDR2 is FQNEAQ. Ends included, the CDR3 has 22 residues. This CDR3 reads CASSIYLCSVEVWDTNYNEQFF.

This clonotype was detected ten times or more. The chain uses TRBV10-3 and TRBJ2-7, with no clear D. Germline loops: CDR1 ENHRY, CDR2 SYGVKD. The CDR3 contains 12 residues. V dropped 6 bases and J dropped 0 bases, with 6 bases sitting between them. The CDR3 region is CAISESSYEQYF. In nucleotides, the CDR3 is TGTGCCATCAGCGAGAGCTCCTACGAGCAGTACTTC.

This clonotype showed up just once. A far larger clone is one nucleotide away, so this likely arose from a read error. J is TRBJ2-7 and V is TRBV6-9, with 8 bases aligning to TRBD2. Germline CDR1 is MNHGY and CDR2 is SVAAGI. V dropped 6 bases and J dropped 3; count of bases not matched to a gene: 25. The CDR3 is made up of 20 amino acids. CDR3 amino acids: CASSPDGASGSIFGNYEQYF. For the CDR3, the DNA is TGTGCCAGCAGCCCTGACGGTGCGAGCGGGAGTATCTTTGGTAACTACGAGCAGTACTTC.

This CDR3 reads CASWGTLGETQYF. The CDR3 nucleotides read TGTGCCAGCTGGGGGACCTTGGGCGAGACCCAGTACTTC. This chain connects TRBV7-2 to TRBJ2-5; possibly TRBD1 or TRBD2 for D (5 bases each). CDR3 length: 13 amino acids. Germline V gives CDR1 SGHTA, CDR2 FQGNSA. Deletions cut 8 bases from V and 5 bases from J, with 15 bases between. The variable domain in full, with the rest retrieved from reference TRBV7-2 and TRBJ2-5, is GAGVSQSPSNKVTEKGKDVELRCDPISGHTALYWYRQSLGQGLEFLIYFQGNSAPDKSGLPSDRFSAERTGGSVSTLTIQRTQQEDSAVYLCASWGTLGETQYFGPGTRLLVL.

Only a few counts were recorded for this clonotype. The DNA of the CDR3 is TGTGCCAGCAGCCCACTAGCGGACTACAATGAGCAGTTCTTC. Protein: CASSPLADYNEQFF. The genes are TRBV11-2 and TRBJ2-1; 8 bases are a match to TRBD2. V shed 5 bases, J shed 3 bases, and the junction held 3 bases outside the gene matches. The germline gives CDR1 SGHAT, CDR2 FQNNGV. The CDR3 has 14 amino acids.

This clonotype was observed a handful of times. The chain couples TRBV12-3 or TRBV12-4 to TRBJ2-1, with 16 bases fitting TRBD2. This CDR3 has 20 amino acids. V shed 5 bases, J shed 4 bases, and the junction held 14 bases outside the gene matches. The DNA for the CDR3 is TGTGCCAGCAGTCCAGACCTAGGGACTAGCGGGAGGGGGAGGTACAATGAGCAGTTCTTC. Its protein is CASSPDLGTSGRGRYNEQFF.

In its sample, this clonotype was seen many times. This rearrangement joins TRBV2 to TRBJ1-3; D not resolved. Per germline, CDR1 SNHLY and CDR2 FYNNEI. The CDR3 has 17 amino acids. V lost 0 bases and J lost 0, with 12 bases in between. This CDR3 is CASSEALGRSSGNTIYF. The CDR3 nucleotides are TGTGCCAGCAGTGAAGCGCTAGGCAGGAGCTCTGGAAACACCATATATTTT.

There are many counts of this clonotype. This chain joins TRBV7-9 and TRBJ2-1, with D maybe TRBD1 (5 bases). The CDR3 contains 11 residues. V was pared by 2 bases and J by 10 bases, with 6 bases between. From germline, CDR1 is SEHNR and CDR2 FQNEAQ (reference sequence). The CDR3 loop reads CASSLRTEQFF. CDR3 coding DNA: TGTGCCAGCAGCTTAAGGACAGAGCAGTTCTTC. The full variable domain, rest sourced from reference TRBV7-9 and TRBJ2-1, is DTGVSQNPRHKITKRGQNVTFRCDPISEHNRLYWYRQTLGQGPEFLTYFQNEAQLEKSRLLSDRFSAERPKGSFSTLEIQRTEQGDSAMYLCASSLRTEQFFGPGTRLTVL.

CDR3: CASSYARASYEQYF. The DNA of the CDR3 is TGTGCCAGCAGCTACGCTAGGGCCTCCTACGAGCAGTACTTC. V usage is TRBV28 and J usage is TRBJ2-7; no clear D gene. Trimming left V 6 bases short and J 0 bases short, with 12 bases between. In germline, CDR1 is MDHEN, CDR2 SYDVKM. The CDR3 is made up of 14 amino acids.

J is TRBJ2-5 and V is TRBV10-3; weak D call: TRBD1 (6 bases). The last part of the DNA fits TRBJ2-1 better; the J call may be wrong. CDR3 length equals 13 residues. Germline V gene sequence: CDR1 ENHRY, CDR2 SYGVKD. The CDR3 reads CAIRPGEYNEQFF. The CDR3 DNA follows: TGTGCCATCAGGCCAGGGGAGTACAATGAGCAGTTCTTC.